These 2 T cell receptor beta chains originate from one sample sequenced in a study of blood T cell repertoires in COVID-19. Clones were read by immunoSEQ multiplex PCR, and TCRdb kept only the in-frame ones, dropping some. The table lists 150,000 to 200,000 clones, 85% to 95% of them singletons. Specimen: peripheral blood. The receptors were sampled from an older woman with COVID-19, enrolled during active disease.

The chain couples TRBV11-3 to TRBJ1-6; D may be TRBD1 (5 bases). The germline CDR1 and CDR2 sequences are SGHNT and YENEEA. V dropped 2 bases and J dropped 6 bases, with 11 bases sitting between them. This CDR3 is 15 amino acids long. The CDR3 loop is CASSLYGAPNSPLHF. The DNA for the CDR3 is TGTGCCAGCAGCTTATATGGGGCTCCTAATTCACCCCTCCACTTT.

This chain uses TRBV6-2 or TRBV6-3 with TRBJ1-3; 7 bases agree with TRBD1. Looked up from germline, CDR1 is MNHEY and CDR2 is SVGEGT. This CDR3 is 16 amino acids long. The J segment lost 2 bases and the V segment lost 0 bases, leaving 4 bases of the junction unmatched. CDR3 protein: CASSYSTGTAGNTIYF. The CDR3 coding sequence is TGTGCCAGCAGTTACTCGACCGGGACAGCTGGAAACACCATATATTTT.